This TCR beta chain was found in a study of low-dose radiotherapy and immunotherapy resistance in tumors. About the study: A total of 6.5 Gy was given to Cohort 1 as 0.5 Gy per fraction every 2 weeks. The schedule for Cohort 2 used 1 Gy per fraction every two weeks, which added up to 13 Gy over 26 weeks. Aspirin was taken orally at 300 mg daily by patients, and this continued for four cycles from cycle 1 day 1.

This clonotype appeared a single time. Indicated time point: before trial treatment. First-strand cDNA relied on TRAV- and TRBV-specific primers spanning alpha and beta chains. Over 20 PCR cycles, TCRs were amplified from a constant-region primer and V-primer adapter. TCRdb re-derived calls from the reads in MiXCR, one entry per CDR3 protein. This sample yields under 90,000 distinct CDR3 sequences, of which about a third are seen a single time; 11% belongs to the top ten. Germline V lookup: CDR1 MNHNY, CDR2 SVGAGI (reference sequence). V lost 2 bases and J lost 2; bases outside the gene matches: 7. This CDR3 spans 18 amino acids.

This material consisted of PBMCs, taken before treatment. This TCR derives from a female donor with ovarian cancer. V is TRBV6-6 and J is TRBJ2-2, with TRBD2 identical over 11 bases. The CDR3 loop reads CASSYPTSGAANTGELFF. DNA for the CDR3: TGTGCCAGCAGTTACCCGACTAGCGGGGCAGCAAACACCGGGGAGCTGTTTTTT.